Here is one TCR beta chain with its context. The target antigen is unknown. The DNA is omitted, as the CDR3 cannot be located on it reliably, and the CDR3 follows TCRdb's listing. The use of a sample-barcoded 5' primer and a J-beta primer mix characterized a second PCR of about 6 to 11 cycles. TCRdb re-called the 5' RACE reads through MiXCR, storing one row per CDR3 protein. The sample lists fewer than 2,000,000 distinct CDR3 sequences, roughly two fifths occurring once. The CDR3 is 14 residues long, counting both termini. Germline V gene sequence: CDR1 PRHDT, CDR2 FYEKMQ (reference sequence). Donation came from healthy Caucasian individuals in Russia who were aged about 6 to 95. This specimen belongs to a study of blood T cells in healthy people across ages. Whole-study context: Template switching recovered approximately one barcoded beta molecule for every two T cells.

Regarding the study as a whole: Considered underestimates were the diversity estimates obtained from one million T cells.

The chain is built from TRBV13 and TRBJ1-3. Sequenced: blood. This receptor was obtained from a human donor in good health. The CDR3 spells CASSLVGIGNTRYF.